The 21 T cell receptor beta chains in this list originate from one sample, sequenced in a study of T cell responses to AZD1222 COVID-19 vaccine (dated by TCRdb to about 2021). What the time point label conveys for this sample: baseline before first vaccination. Receptor amplification or capture employed the immunoSEQ multiplex PCR assay. Held by TCRdb, this immuneACCESS table contains in-frame sequences only and omits some clones. Under half of the omission traces to an unresolved V gene where checked; the cause of the rest is unknown. Within this sample are about 62,000 clones, with more than 70% of them counted one time only. The top ten constitute around 15% of the sample. The specimen comprised peripheral blood, sampled on day 0 of AZD1222 vaccination. Every receptor here comes from an adult in good health.

This clone turned up a few times. The chain carries TRBV9 and TRBJ2-3; D may match TRBD1 or TRBD2 (5 bases each). CDR1 and CDR2 from the germline V gene are SGDLS and YYNGEE. This CDR3 has 16 amino acids. V lost 4 bases and J lost 2, with 17 bases in between. CDR3 residues: CASSPQTRGYTDTQYF. CDR3 bases: TGTGCCAGCAGCCCCCAGACGAGGGGCTACACAGATACGCAGTATTTT.

The chain combines TRBV19 with TRBJ1-4; 8 positions match TRBD1. This CDR3 is 15 amino acids long. Germline trimming cut 5 bases from V and 4 bases from J; bases unmatched to any gene: 6. Germline loops: CDR1 LNHDA, CDR2 SQIVND (reference sequence). The CDR3 DNA reads TGTGCCAGTAGTTCGCAGACAGGGGATAATGAAAAACTGTTTTTT. It encodes CASSSQTGDNEKLFF. Based on the CDR3 plus reference TRBV19 and TRBJ1-4, the full variable domain is DGGITQSPKYLFRKEGQNVTLSCEQNLNHDAMYWYRQDPGQGLRLIYYSQIVNDFQKGDIAEGYSVSREKKESFPLTVTSAQKNPTAFYLCASSSQTGDNEKLFFGSGTQLSVL.

The rearrangement links TRBV7-2 to TRBJ1-2, with 7 bases lining up with TRBD1. The CDR3 contains 13 residues. V lost 4 bases and J lost 3; bases outside the gene matches: 2. Per germline, CDR1 SGHTA and CDR2 FQGNSA. The CDR3 nucleotides are TGTGCCAGCAGCTGGCAGGGGGACTATGGCTACACCTTC. Encoded protein: CASSWQGDYGYTF.

The rearrangement links TRBV29-1 to TRBJ2-1; D uncertain. Trimming shortened V by 7 bases and J by 9 bases, and 16 bases separated the two germline ends. There are 12 residues in the CDR3. The germline V gene encodes CDR1 SQVTM and CDR2 ANQGSEA. The CDR3 DNA follows: TGCAGCGCCCCCCTCGGTAACAGTGAGCAGTTCTTC. Translation: CSAPLGNSEQFF.

This sequence joins TRBV4-3 and TRBJ2-7, with D uncertain. Germline loops: CDR1 LGHNA, CDR2 YSLEER. There are 14 residues in the CDR3. V shed 6 bases and J shed 3 bases, with 15 bases lying between them. The CDR3 coding sequence is TGCGCCAGCAGGGTGGATATAGGCAACTACGAGCAGTACTTC. Translation: CASRVDIGNYEQYF.

The chain links TRBV6-1 to TRBJ1-5, with a possible D match to TRBD1 (6 bases). The CDR3 extends over 16 amino acids. Deletions cut 1 base from V and 6 bases from J, with 16 bases between. The V gene's germline CDR1 is MNHNS and CDR2 SASEGT. The chain's CDR3 is CASSEGLQGGAQPQHF. The DNA of the CDR3 is TGTGCCAGCAGTGAAGGGTTACAGGGTGGCGCTCAGCCCCAGCATTTT.

This clone was observed a few times. This chain joins TRBV28 and TRBJ2-7; perhaps TRBD2 as D (6 bases). The CDR3 is made up of 11 amino acids. The V end lost 3 bases, the J end lost 6 bases, and 6 bases lay between the germline ends. Germline CDR1 is MDHEN and CDR2 is SYDVKM. The CDR3 DNA is TGTGCCAGCAGTTTGGGGGGCGAGCAGTACTTC. Protein sequence: CASSLGGEQYF.

This sequence joins TRBV7-9 and TRBJ1-1; TRBD1 might be the D (5 bases). V lost 3 bases and J lost 4, with 12 bases in between. Germline V gene lookup returns CDR1 SEHNR and CDR2 FQNEAQ (reference sequence). The CDR3 runs 14 residues. The CDR3 DNA is TGTGCCAGCAGCTTTGAGGGGACGGGCACTGAAGCTTTCTTT. Translated, it gives CASSFEGTGTEAFF. Full variable domain (outside the CDR3, taken from reference TRBV7-9 and TRBJ1-1): DTGVSQNPRHKITKRGQNVTFRCDPISEHNRLYWYRQTLGQGPEFLTYFQNEAQLEKSRLLSDRFSAERPKGSFSTLEIQRTEQGDSAMYLCASSFEGTGTEAFFGQGTRLTVV.

This rearrangement joins TRBV7-9 to TRBJ2-5; D perhaps matches TRBD2 (6 bases). The V end lost 8 bases, the J end lost 3 bases, and 16 bases lay between the germline ends. The CDR3 is made up of 14 amino acids. CDR1 is SEHNR, CDR2 FQNEAQ, per germline (reference sequence). The CDR3 loop is CASLNVGGEETQYF. CDR3 nucleotide sequence: TGTGCCAGCCTTAATGTAGGAGGGGAAGAGACCCAGTACTTC.

CDR3 residues: CASDRGGNEQFF. The CDR3 DNA reads as TGTGCCAGCGACAGGGGCGGCAATGAGCAGTTCTTC. V and J are TRBV6-9 and TRBJ2-1, with 8 bases that match TRBD1. J lost 6 bases, V lost 8 bases, and 3 bases had no gene match. The germline gives CDR1 MNHGY, CDR2 SVAAGI. The CDR3 consists of 12 residues.

The table lists this clone with many counts. V and J are TRBV2 and TRBJ2-1; D is unresolved. Germline-derived CDR1 and CDR2 are SNHLY and FYNNEI. V lost 1 base to trimming and J lost 5 bases, with 3 bases between them. The CDR3 spans 12 residues. In DNA, the CDR3 is TGTGCCAGCAGTGAAGTCAACAATGAGCAGTTCTTC. It translates to CASSEVNNEQFF. Together with reference TRBV2 and TRBJ2-1, the CDR3 gives the full variable domain: EPEVTQTPSHQVTQMGQEVILRCVPISNHLYFYWYRQILGQKVEFLVSFYNNEISEKSEIFDDQFSVERPDGSNFTLKIRSTKLEDSAMYFCASSEVNNEQFFGPGTRLTVL.

The V gene is TRBV10-3, the J gene TRBJ2-2, with TRBD1 identical over 7 bases. The CDR3 has 15 amino acids. J was trimmed by 0 bases and V by 7 bases; bases with no gene match: 5. Per germline, CDR1 ENHRY and CDR2 SYGVKD. The CDR3 protein is CAITAGGSNTGELFF. In nucleotides, the CDR3 is TGTGCCATCACTGCAGGGGGATCGAACACCGGGGAGCTGTTTTTT.

This chain uses TRBV4-2 with TRBJ2-2; D gene ambiguous. The germline V and J ends were trimmed by 3 bases and 6 bases, with 17 bases remaining between them. Germline V CDR1 and CDR2: LGHNA, YNFKEQ. The CDR3 length is 16 residues. DNA of the CDR3: TGTGCCAGCAGCCACCAAACAACTAATCGGGCCGGGGAGCTGTTTTTT. Its protein is CASSHQTTNRAGELFF.

The chain links TRBV29-1 to TRBJ2-7, with D unclear. Looked up from germline, CDR1 is SQVTM and CDR2 is ANQGSEA. Trimming removed 5 bases at V and 2 bases at J, with 7 bases between. The CDR3 loop spans 11 amino acids. The CDR3 spells CSVQATYEQYF. DNA of the CDR3: TGCAGCGTTCAGGCAACCTACGAGCAGTACTTC.

The V and J genes are TRBV6-5 and TRBJ1-2, with TRBD1 identical over 9 bases. Looked up from germline, CDR1 is MNHEY and CDR2 is SVGAGI. The V segment lost 2 bases and the J segment 3 bases; nucleotides outside the gene matches: 1. The CDR3 runs to 14 residues. CDR3 coding DNA: TGTGCCAGCAGTTACCGGGACAGGGACTATGGCTACACCTTC. This sequence encodes CASSYRDRDYGYTF.

The V and J genes are TRBV10-2 and TRBJ1-5, with D perhaps TRBD1 (6 bases). The germline V and J ends were trimmed by 7 bases and 1 base, with 8 bases remaining between them. Germline V lookup: CDR1 WSHSY, CDR2 SAAADI. The CDR3 has 13 amino acids. The CDR3 nucleotides read TGCGCCAGCACACAGGGAAGCAATCAGCCCCAGCATTTT. As protein: CASTQGSNQPQHF.

The chain is built from TRBV27 and TRBJ1-1; possible D gene TRBD1, 5 bases. This CDR3 has 15 amino acids. Germline V gene sequence: CDR1 MNHEY, CDR2 SMNVEV (reference sequence). The V end lost 3 bases, the J end lost 0 bases, and 11 bases lay between the germline ends. CDR3 sequence (DNA): TGTGCCAGCAGTTTCAGGGACGGCCTGAACACTGAAGCTTTCTTT. This encodes CASSFRDGLNTEAFF.

The J gene is TRBJ2-7, the V gene TRBV28; no definite D call. V lost 4 bases to trimming and J lost 7 bases, with 11 bases between them. This CDR3 is built from 12 residues. CDR1 is MDHEN and CDR2 is SYDVKM in the germline V gene. The CDR3 is CASSSLTLEQYF. The CDR3, as DNA: TGTGCCAGCAGTTCCTTAACGTTAGAGCAGTACTTC.

This chain joins TRBV9 and TRBJ1-1, with a possible D match to TRBD1 (6 bases). From germline, CDR1 is SGDLS and CDR2 YYNGEE. V was trimmed by 0 bases and J by 3 bases, leaving 9 bases between them. The CDR3 extends over 14 amino acids. The CDR3 region has the DNA TGTGCCAGCAGCGTAGCAGGGGCCGACACTGAAGCTTTCTTT. This sequence encodes CASSVAGADTEAFF.

V is TRBV19 and J is TRBJ2-2; the D gene is possibly TRBD2 (6 bases). CDR1 is LNHDA, CDR2 SQIVND, per germline (reference sequence). CDR3 size: 16 residues. V shed 6 bases and J shed 3 bases, with 17 bases lying between them. CDR3 region: CASSPLTSRDTGELFF. The CDR3 nucleotides are TGTGCCAGTAGCCCCTTGACTAGTAGGGACACCGGGGAGCTGTTTTTT.

CDR3 region: CASSKHGRRGYGYTF. CDR3 DNA sequence: TGTGCCAGCAGCAAGCACGGCCGACGGGGCTATGGCTACACCTTC. The rearrangement links TRBV21-1 to TRBJ1-2. TRBV21-1 is recorded as a pseudogene. This CDR3 region has 15 residues.